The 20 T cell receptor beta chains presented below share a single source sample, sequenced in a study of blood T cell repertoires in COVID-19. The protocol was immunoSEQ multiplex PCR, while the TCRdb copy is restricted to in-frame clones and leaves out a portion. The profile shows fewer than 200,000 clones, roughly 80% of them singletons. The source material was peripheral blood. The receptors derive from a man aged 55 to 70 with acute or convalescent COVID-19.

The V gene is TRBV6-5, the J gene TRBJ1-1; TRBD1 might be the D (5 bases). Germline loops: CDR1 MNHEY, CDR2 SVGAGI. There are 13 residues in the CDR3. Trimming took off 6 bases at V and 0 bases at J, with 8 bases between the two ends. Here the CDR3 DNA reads TGTGCCAGCAGGGGGCGCGTGAACACTGAAGCTTTCTTT. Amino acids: CASRGRVNTEAFF.

CDR3 residues: CATSDSRQGGETQYF. The CDR3 nucleotides read TGTGCCACCAGTGATTCCCGACAGGGTGGAGAGACCCAGTACTTC. This chain joins TRBV24-1 and TRBJ2-5, with 7 bases aligning to TRBD1. Germline V lookup: CDR1 KGHDR, CDR2 SFDVKD. V lost 2 bases to trimming and J lost 4 bases; unmatched junction nucleotides: 6. CDR3 length: 15 residues.

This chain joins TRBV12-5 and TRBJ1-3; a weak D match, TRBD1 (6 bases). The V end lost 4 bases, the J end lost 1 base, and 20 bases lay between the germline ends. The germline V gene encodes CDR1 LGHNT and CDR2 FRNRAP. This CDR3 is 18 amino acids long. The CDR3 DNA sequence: TGTGCTAGTGGTTGGGAGGGCTTGACAGGTTCTTCTGGAAACACCATATATTTT. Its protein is CASGWEGLTGSSGNTIYF.

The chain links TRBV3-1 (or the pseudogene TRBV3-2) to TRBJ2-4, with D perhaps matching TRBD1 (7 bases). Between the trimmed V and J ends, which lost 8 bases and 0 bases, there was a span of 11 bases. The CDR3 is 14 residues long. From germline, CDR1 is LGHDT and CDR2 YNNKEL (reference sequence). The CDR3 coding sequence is TGTGCCAGCTCAGGGGGACTAGCCAAAAACATTCAGTACTTC. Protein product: CASSGGLAKNIQYF.

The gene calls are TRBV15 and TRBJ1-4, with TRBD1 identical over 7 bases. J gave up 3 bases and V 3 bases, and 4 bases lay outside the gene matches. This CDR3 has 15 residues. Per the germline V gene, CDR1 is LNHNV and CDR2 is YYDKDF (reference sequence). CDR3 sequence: CATSSRQGANEKLFF. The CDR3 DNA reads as TGTGCCACCAGCAGCAGACAGGGAGCTAATGAAAAACTGTTTTTT.

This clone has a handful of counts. The CDR3 protein is CASSEGQAREVWNSPLHF. CDR3 bases: TGTGCCAGCAGTGAGGGACAGGCGAGGGAGGTATGGAATTCACCCCTCCACTTT. The V and J genes are TRBV9 and TRBJ1-6; 8 bases are shared with TRBD1. Germline CDR1 is SGDLS and CDR2 is YYNGEE. There are 18 residues in the CDR3. J was trimmed by 7 bases and V by 5 bases; bases with no gene match: 17.

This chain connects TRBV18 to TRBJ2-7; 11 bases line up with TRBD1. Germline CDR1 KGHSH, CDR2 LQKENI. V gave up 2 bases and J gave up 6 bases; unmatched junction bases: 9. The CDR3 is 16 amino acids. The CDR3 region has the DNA TGTGCCAGCTCACCAGCCCCGGGACAGGGGGGGGGCGAGCAGTACTTC. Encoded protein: CASSPAPGQGGGEQYF.

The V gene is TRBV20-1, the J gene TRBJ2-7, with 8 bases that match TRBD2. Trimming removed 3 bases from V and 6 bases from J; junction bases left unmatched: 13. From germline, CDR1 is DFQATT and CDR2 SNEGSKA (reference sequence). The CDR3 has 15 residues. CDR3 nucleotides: TGCAGTGCTAGTTACCGAGGGACTAGGAGTCCCGAGCAGTACTTC. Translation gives CSASYRGTRSPEQYF.

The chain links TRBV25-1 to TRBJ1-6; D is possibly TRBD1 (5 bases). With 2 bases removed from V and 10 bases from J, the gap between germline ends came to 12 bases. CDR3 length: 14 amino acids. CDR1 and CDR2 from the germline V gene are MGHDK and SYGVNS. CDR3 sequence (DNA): TGTGCCAGCAGTGAAAATGGGCGGGGGTCACCCCTCCACTTT. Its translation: CASSENGRGSPLHF.

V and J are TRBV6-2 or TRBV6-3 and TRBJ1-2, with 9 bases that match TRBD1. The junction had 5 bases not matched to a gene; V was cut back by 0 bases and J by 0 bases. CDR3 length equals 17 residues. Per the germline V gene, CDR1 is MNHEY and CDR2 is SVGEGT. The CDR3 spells CASSYSGTGTTNYGYTF. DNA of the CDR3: TGTGCCAGCAGTTACTCCGGGACAGGGACAACTAACTATGGCTACACCTTC.

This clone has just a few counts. CDR3 residues: CASSQIAGLGETQYF. The CDR3 nucleotides read TGTGCCAGCAGCCAAATAGCGGGGTTGGGAGAGACCCAGTACTTC. The chain couples TRBV3-1 (or the pseudogene TRBV3-2) to TRBJ2-5; 8 nucleotides line up with TRBD2. Trimming cost V 2 bases and J 4 bases; bases outside gene matches: 6. CDR1 LGHDT and CDR2 YNNKEL come from the germline V gene (reference sequence). The CDR3 loop spans 15 amino acids.

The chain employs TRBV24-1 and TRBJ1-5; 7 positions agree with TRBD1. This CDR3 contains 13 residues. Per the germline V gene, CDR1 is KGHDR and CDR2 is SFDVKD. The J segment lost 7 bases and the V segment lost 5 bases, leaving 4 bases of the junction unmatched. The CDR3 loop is CATSGGQLQPQHF. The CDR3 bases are TGTGCCACCAGTGGGGGACAGCTACAGCCCCAGCATTTT.

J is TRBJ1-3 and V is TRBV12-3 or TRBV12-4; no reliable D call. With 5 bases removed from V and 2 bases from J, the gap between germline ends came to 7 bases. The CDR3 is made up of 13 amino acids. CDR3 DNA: TGTGCCAGCAGTCGTTGGCCTGGAAACACCATATATTTT. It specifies CASSRWPGNTIYF.

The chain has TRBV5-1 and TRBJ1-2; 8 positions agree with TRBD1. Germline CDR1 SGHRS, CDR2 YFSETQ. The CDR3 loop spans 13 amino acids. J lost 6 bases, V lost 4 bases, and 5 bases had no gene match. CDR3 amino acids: CASSEDRENGYTF. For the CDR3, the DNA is TGCGCCAGCAGCGAGGACAGGGAAAATGGCTACACCTTC.

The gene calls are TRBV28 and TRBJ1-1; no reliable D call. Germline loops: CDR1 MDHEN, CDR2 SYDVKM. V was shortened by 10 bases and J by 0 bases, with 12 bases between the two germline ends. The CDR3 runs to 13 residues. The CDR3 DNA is TGTGCCATCCACAAACCCATGAACACTGAAGCTTTCTTT. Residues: CAIHKPMNTEAFF. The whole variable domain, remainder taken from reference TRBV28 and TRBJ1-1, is DVKVTQSSRYLVKRTGEKVFLECVQDMDHENMFWYRQDPGLGLRLIYFSYDVKMKEKGDIPEGYSVSREKKERFSLILESASTNQTSMYLCAIHKPMNTEAFFGQGTRLTVV.

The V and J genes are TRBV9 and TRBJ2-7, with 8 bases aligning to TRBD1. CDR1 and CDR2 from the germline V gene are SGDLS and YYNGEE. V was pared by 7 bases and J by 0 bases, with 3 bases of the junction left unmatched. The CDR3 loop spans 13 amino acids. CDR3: CASGTGSSYEQYF. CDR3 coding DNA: TGTGCCAGCGGGACAGGAAGCTCCTACGAGCAGTACTTC.

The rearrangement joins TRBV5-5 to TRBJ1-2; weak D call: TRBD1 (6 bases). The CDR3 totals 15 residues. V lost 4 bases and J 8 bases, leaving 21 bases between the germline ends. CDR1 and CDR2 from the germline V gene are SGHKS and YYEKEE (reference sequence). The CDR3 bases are TGTGCCAGCAGCCGTTCTTTGGGGGCGGTTGGCGGCTACACCTTC. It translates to CASSRSLGAVGGYTF.

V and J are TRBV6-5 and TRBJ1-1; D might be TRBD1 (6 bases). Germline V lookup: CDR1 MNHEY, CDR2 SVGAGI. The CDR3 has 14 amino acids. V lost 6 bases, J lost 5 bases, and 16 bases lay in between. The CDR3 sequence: CASRPGATGTEAFF. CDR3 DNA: TGTGCCAGCAGACCAGGGGCCACGGGGACTGAAGCTTTCTTT.

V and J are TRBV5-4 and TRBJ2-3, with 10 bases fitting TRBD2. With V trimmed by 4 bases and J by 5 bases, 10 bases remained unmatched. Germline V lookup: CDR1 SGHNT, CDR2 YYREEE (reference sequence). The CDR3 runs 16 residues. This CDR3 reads CASSELSGGAVDTQYF. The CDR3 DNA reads TGTGCCAGCAGCGAACTGAGCGGGGGGGCCGTAGATACGCAGTATTTT.

CDR3 coding DNA: TGCGCCAGCAGCCTCGGACTAGCGGGGGTGACCACAGATACGCAGTATTTT. It is translated as CASSLGLAGVTTDTQYF. This chain joins TRBV4-3 and TRBJ2-3; 13 bases are a match to TRBD2. CDR3 length: 17 amino acids. Per germline, CDR1 LGHNA and CDR2 YSLEER. Trimming cost V 4 bases and J 2 bases; bases outside gene matches: 6.